The entry below describes one T cell receptor (beta chain). The CDR3 is made up of 16 amino acids. With 2 bases removed from V and 4 bases from J, the gap between germline ends came to 15 bases. Germline-derived CDR1 and CDR2 are SGHTA and FQGNSA. TCRdb's table, derived via immunoSEQ multiplex PCR, lists solely in-frame clones and lacks some. The sample records some 99,000 clones, 88% being singletons. The source of the sample is a study of identifying expanded T cells in peripheral blood. The sample consisted of blood. The receptor's source is a person aged 18-69 years in good health. The rearrangement uses TRBV7-2 and TRBJ2-1; no firm D call. CDR3 loop: CASSLMGSLLYNEQFF. The DNA of the CDR3 is TGTGCCAGCAGCTTAATGGGATCCCTCTTATACAATGAGCAGTTCTTC. Drawing the rest from reference TRBV7-2 and TRBJ2-1, the complete variable domain is GAGVSQSPSNKVTEKGKDVELRCDPISGHTALYWYRQSLGQGLEFLIYFQGNSAPDKSGLPSDRFSAERTGGSVSTLTIQRTQQEDSAVYLCASSLMGSLLYNEQFFGPGTRLTVL.